This note documents a single TCR beta chain sequence. No antigen is known for it. The data stem from a study of cytomegalovirus exposure and HLA in healthy donors. PCR amplification relied on 60 Vbeta primers (plus 13 Jbeta primers). TCRdb's table, derived via immunoSEQ multiplex PCR, lists solely in-frame clones and lacks some. The sample contains about 140,000 clones, approximately 73% of which appear only once. Germline CDR1 is MNHEY and CDR2 is SMNVEV (reference sequence). This CDR3 contains 17 residues. After removal of 5 bases from V and 2 bases from J, the junction contained 12 bases not matched to a gene. Overall study findings and caveats: Later analysis suggested most CMV-associated TCR beta chains were HLA-restricted. At a 0.05 false discovery rate, a later analysis found some 17,000 TCR beta sequences to be associated with HLA alleles.

The chain carries TRBV27 and TRBJ1-2; 9 bases fit TRBD1. The source material was PBMCs. The receptor comes from a man aged 25 to 40 in good health and CMV-seropositive. The CDR3 region is CASSLRTGVPTNYGYTF. Here the CDR3 DNA reads TGTGCCAGCAGTCTAAGGACAGGGGTCCCCACGAACTATGGCTACACCTTC.